The clone carrying this TCR beta chain came up once. Antigen unknown. This entry is derived from a study of shared clonotypes between healthy human individuals. Study-level points and caveats: Investigators collected only blood, and repertoires in tissues likely differ.

The CDR3 extends over 15 amino acids. CDR1 and CDR2 (germline): LNHDA, SQIVND (reference sequence). Trimming removed 4 bases from V and 3 bases from J, with 16 bases in between. Terminally differentiated effector memory CD45RA+ cells were left out of the naive CD8 fraction, which was CD45RO-negative and positively selected for CCR7. Several immunoSEQ plates held equal portions of the genomic DNA taken from each subset. Assay used: immunoSEQ multiplex PCR; TCRdb lists only in-frame clones, some missing. The sample lists about 700,000 clones, about 92% occurring once. The receptor comes from a man in his thirties or forties in good health. The sample consisted of naive CD8+ T cells sorted from blood. The V gene is TRBV19, the J gene TRBJ2-7; TRBD2 is a possible D gene (6 bases). CDR3 loop: CASSTTSSVSYEQYF. The CDR3, as DNA: TGTGCCAGTAGTACGACTAGTTCGGTTAGCTACGAGCAGTACTTC.